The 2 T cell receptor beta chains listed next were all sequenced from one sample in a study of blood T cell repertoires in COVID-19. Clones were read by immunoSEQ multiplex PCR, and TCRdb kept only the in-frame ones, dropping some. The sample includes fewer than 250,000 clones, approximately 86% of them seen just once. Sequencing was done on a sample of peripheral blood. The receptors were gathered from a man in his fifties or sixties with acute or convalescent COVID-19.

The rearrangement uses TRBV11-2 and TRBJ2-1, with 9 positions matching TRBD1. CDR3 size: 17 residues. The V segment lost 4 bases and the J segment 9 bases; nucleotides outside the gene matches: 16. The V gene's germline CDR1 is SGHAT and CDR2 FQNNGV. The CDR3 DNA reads TGTGCCAGCAGCTCTAGGGGCCCGGGACAGGGTTCGGCTGAGCAGTTCTTC. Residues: CASSSRGPGQGSAEQFF. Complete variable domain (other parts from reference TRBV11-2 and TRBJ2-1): EAGVAQSPRYKIIEKRQSVAFWCNPISGHATLYWYQQILGQGPKLLIQFQNNGVVDDSQLPKDRFSAERLKGVDSTLKIQPAKLEDSAVYLCASSSRGPGQGSAEQFFGPGTRLTVL.

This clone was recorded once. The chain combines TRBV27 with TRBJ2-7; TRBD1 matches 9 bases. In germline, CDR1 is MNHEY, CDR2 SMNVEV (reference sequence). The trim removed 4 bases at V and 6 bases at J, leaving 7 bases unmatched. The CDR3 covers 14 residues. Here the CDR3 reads CASSSIQGASEQYF. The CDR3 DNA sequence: TGTGCCAGCAGTTCAATACAGGGGGCTAGCGAGCAGTACTTC.